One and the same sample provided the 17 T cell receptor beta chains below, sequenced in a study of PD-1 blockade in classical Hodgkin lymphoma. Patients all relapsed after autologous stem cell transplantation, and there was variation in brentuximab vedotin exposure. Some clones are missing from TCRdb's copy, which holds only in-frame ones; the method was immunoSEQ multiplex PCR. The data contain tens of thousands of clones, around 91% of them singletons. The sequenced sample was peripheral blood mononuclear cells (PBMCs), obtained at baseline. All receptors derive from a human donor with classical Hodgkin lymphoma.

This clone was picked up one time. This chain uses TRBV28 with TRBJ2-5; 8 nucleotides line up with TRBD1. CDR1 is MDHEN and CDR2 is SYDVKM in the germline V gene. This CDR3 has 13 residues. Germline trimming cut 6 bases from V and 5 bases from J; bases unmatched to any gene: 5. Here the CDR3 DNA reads TGTGCCAGCAGCGCAGGGGGCGGGGAGACCCAGTACTTC. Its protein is CASSAGGGETQYF. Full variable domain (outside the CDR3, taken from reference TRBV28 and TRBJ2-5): DVKVTQSSRYLVKRTGEKVFLECVQDMDHENMFWYRQDPGLGLRLIYFSYDVKMKEKGDIPEGYSVSREKKERFSLILESASTNQTSMYLCASSAGGGETQYFGPGTRLLVL.

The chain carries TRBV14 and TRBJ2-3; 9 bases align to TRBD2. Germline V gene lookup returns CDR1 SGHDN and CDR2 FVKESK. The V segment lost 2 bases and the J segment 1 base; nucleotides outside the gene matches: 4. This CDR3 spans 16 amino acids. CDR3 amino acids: CASSQLAGARTDTQYF. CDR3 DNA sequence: TGTGCCAGCAGCCAATTAGCGGGGGCACGCACAGATACGCAGTATTTT.

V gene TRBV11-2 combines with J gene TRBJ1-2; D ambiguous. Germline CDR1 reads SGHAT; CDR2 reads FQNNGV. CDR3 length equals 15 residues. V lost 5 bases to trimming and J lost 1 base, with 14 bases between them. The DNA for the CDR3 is TGTGCCAGCAGCCTAGCCTTCGGTTTTAACTATGGCTACACCTTC. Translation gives CASSLAFGFNYGYTF.

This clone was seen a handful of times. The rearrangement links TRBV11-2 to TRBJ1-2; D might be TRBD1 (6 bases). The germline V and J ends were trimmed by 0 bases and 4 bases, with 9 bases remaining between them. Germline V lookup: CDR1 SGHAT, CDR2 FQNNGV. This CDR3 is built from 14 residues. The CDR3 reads CASSLDQGIYGYTF. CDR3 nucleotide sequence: TGTGCCAGCAGCTTAGATCAGGGGATCTATGGCTACACCTTC.

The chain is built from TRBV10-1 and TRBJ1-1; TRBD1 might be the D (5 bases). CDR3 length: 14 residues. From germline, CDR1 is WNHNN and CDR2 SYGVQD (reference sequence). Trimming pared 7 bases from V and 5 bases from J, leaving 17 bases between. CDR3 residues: CASKRTPKGTEAFF. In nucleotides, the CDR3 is TGCGCCAGCAAAAGGACCCCCAAGGGGACTGAAGCTTTCTTT.

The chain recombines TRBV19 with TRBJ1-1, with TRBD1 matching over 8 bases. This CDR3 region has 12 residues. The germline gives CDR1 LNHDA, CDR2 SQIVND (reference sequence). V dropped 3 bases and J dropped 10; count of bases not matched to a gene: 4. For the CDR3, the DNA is TGTGCCAGTAGTATCTCCGACAGGGGAGCTTTCTTT. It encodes CASSISDRGAFF.

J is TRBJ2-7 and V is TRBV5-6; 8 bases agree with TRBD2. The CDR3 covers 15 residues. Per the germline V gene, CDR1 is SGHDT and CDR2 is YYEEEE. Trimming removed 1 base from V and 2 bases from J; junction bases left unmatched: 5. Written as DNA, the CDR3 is TGTGCCAGCAGCTTGTATCGAGCGGGGGCCTACGAGCAGTACTTC. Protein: CASSLYRAGAYEQYF.

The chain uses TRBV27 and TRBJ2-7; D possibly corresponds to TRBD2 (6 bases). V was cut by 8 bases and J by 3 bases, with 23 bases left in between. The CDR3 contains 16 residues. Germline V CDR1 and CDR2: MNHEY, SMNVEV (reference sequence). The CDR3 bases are TGTGCCAGCCGGGGGAAAGTAGACAGACGATACTACGAGCAGTACTTC. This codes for CASRGKVDRRYYEQYF.

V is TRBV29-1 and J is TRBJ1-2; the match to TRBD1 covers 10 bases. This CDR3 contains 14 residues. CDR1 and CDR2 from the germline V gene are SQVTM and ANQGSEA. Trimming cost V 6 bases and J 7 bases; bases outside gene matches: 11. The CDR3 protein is CSVRQGAADGGYTF. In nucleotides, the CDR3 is TGCAGCGTGCGACAGGGGGCGGCTGACGGTGGCTACACCTTC.

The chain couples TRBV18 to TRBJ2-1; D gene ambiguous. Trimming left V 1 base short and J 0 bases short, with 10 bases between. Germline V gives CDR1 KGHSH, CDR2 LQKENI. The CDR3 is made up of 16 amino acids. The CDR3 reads CASSPLGIGSYNEQFF. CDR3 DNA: TGTGCCAGCTCACCACTAGGGATAGGCTCCTACAATGAGCAGTTCTTC.

CDR3 sequence: CASSFGRYEQYF. DNA for the CDR3: TGTGCCAGCAGCTTTGGTCGGTACGAGCAGTACTTC. V is TRBV13 and J is TRBJ2-7; D gene ambiguous. The CDR3 is made up of 12 amino acids. Germline CDR1 PRHDT, CDR2 FYEKMQ (reference sequence). V lost 3 bases, J lost 4 bases, and 7 bases lay in between.

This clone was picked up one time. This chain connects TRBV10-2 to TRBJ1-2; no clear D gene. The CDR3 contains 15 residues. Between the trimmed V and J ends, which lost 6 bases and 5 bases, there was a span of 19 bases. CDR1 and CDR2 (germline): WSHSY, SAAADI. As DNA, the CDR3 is TGCGCCAGCAGAGTCACAGCCTTGGGAATATATGGCTACACCTTC. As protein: CASRVTALGIYGYTF.

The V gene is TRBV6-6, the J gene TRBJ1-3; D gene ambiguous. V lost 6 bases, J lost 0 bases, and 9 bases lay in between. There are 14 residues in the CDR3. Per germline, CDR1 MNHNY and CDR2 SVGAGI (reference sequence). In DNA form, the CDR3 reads TGTGCCAGCAGGGAATATATCTCTGGAAACACCATATATTTT. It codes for CASREYISGNTIYF.

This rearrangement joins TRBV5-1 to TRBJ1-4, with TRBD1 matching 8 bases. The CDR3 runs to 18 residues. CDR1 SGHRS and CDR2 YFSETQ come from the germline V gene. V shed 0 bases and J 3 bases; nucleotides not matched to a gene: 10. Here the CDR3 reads CASSLAGGGQGPNEKLFF. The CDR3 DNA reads TGCGCCAGCAGCTTGGCCGGAGGCGGACAGGGTCCTAATGAAAAACTGTTTTTT.

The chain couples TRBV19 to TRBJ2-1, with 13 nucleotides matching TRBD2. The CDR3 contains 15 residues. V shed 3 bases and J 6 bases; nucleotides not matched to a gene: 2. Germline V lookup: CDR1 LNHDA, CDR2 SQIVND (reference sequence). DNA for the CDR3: TGTGCCAGTAGTATCGGGACTAGCGGGGCCAATGAGCAGTTCTTC. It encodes CASSIGTSGANEQFF.

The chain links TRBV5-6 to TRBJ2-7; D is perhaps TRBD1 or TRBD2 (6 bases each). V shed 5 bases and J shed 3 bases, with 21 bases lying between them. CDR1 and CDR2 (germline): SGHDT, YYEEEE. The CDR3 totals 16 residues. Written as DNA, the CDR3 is TGTGCCAGCAGGGCCCTCGGGGGCCTCGACGGCTACGAGCAGTACTTC. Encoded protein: CASRALGGLDGYEQYF.

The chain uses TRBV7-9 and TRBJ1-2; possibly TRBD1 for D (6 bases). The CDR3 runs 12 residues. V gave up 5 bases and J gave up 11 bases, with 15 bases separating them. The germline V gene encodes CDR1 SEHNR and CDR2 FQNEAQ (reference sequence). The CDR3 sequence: CASSTSTGLYTF. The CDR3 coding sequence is TGTGCCAGCAGCACATCTACAGGGTTGTACACCTTC.